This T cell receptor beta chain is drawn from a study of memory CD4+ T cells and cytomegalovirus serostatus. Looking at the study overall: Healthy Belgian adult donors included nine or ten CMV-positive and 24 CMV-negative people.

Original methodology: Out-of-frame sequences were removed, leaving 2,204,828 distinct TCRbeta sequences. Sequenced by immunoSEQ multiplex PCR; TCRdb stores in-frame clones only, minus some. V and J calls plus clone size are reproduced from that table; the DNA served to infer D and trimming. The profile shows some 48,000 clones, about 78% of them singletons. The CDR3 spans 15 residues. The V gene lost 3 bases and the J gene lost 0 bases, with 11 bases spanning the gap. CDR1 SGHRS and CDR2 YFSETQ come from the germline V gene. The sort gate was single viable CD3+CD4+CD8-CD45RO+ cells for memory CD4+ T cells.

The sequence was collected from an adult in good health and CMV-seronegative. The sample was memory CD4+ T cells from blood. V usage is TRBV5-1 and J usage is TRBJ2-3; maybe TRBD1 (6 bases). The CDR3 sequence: CASSSGTTSTDTQYF. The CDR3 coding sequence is TGCGCCAGCAGCTCCGGGACAACTAGCACAGATACGCAGTATTTT.